The present T cell receptor beta chain was sequenced within a study of cytomegalovirus exposure and HLA in healthy donors. PCR primers comprised 60 Vbeta and 13 Jbeta primers. Data came from immunoSEQ multiplex PCR; TCRdb stores just in-frame clones and leaves some out. The repertoire holds around 200,000 clones, with about four fifths as singletons. The CDR3 is 14 residues long. Trimming stripped 0 bases from V and 0 bases from J, with 7 bases between. Looked up from germline, CDR1 is SGHNT and CDR2 is YYREEE (reference sequence). The V call is TRBV5-4, the J call TRBJ2-7; D call uncertain. This sequence originates from a woman in her forties or fifties in good health and CMV-seronegative. Material for sequencing was PBMCs. Here the CDR3 reads CASSLEPSSYEQYF. The CDR3 DNA reads TGTGCCAGCAGCTTGGAGCCGAGCTCCTACGAGCAGTACTTC.